The clone carrying this T cell receptor (beta chain) was seen ten or more times. Its antigen is unidentified. RNA transcripts were the template for amplifying TCR beta CDR3 regions. TCR CDR3 underwent first-round RT-PCR with the HTBI primer set. In TCRdb, the multiplex PCR reads were re-called with MiXCR into one record per CDR3 protein. The table lists fewer than 550,000 distinct CDR3 sequences, roughly a quarter of them singletons. The sample originates from a study of T cells in Graves' hyperthyroidism and ophthalmopathy. Overall study findings and caveats: A model using 13 V-J features told ophthalmopathy apart from stable hyperthyroidism.

Diagnostic assessment was based on clinical symptoms, serum thyroxine and TRAb, thyroid ultrasound and orbital computed tomography. After removal of 4 bases from V and 13 bases from J, the junction contained 10 bases not matched to a gene. From germline, CDR1 is SQVTM and CDR2 ANQGSEA. The CDR3 consists of 11 residues. Sequencing was done on a sample of blood. The TCR was taken from a woman in her 30s with Graves' ophthalmopathy. This rearrangement joins TRBV29-1 to TRBJ2-7; TRBD1 matches at 7 bases. The CDR3 sequence is CSVVGQWGPYF. The CDR3 coding sequence is TGCAGCGTTGTGGGACAGTGGGGGCCATACTTC.